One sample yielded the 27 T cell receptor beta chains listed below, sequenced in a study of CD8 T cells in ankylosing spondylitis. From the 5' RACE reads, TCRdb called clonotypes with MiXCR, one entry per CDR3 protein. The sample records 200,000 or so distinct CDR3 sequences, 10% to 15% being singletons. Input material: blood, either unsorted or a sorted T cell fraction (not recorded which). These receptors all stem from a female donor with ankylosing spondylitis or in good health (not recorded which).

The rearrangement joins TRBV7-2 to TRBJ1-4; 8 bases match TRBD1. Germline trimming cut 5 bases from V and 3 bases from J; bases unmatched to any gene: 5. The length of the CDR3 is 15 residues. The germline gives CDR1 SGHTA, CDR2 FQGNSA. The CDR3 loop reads CASSRRQGPNEKLFF. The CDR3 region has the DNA TGTGCCAGCAGCAGGCGACAGGGGCCTAATGAAAAACTGTTTTTT. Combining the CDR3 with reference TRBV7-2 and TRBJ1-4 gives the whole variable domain GAGVSQSPSNKVTEKGKDVELRCDPISGHTALYWYRQSLGQGLEFLIYFQGNSAPDKSGLPSDRFSAERTGGSVSTLTIQRTQQEDSAVYLCASSRRQGPNEKLFFGSGTQLSVL.

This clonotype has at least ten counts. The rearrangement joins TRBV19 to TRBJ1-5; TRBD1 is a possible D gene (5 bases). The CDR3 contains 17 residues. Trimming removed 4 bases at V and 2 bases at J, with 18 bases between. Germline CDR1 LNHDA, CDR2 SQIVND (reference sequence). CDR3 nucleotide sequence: TGTGCCAGTAGTACCATCATGACTGGCAGGGGCAATCAGCCCCAGCATTTT. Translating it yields CASSTIMTGRGNQPQHF.

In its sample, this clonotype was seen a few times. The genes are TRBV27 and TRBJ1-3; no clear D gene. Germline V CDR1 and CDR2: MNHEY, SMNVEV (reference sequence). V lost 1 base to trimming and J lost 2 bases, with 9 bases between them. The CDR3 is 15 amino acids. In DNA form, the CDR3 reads TGTGCCAGCAGTTTATGGTCTAGTCCTGGAAACACCATATATTTT. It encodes CASSLWSSPGNTIYF.

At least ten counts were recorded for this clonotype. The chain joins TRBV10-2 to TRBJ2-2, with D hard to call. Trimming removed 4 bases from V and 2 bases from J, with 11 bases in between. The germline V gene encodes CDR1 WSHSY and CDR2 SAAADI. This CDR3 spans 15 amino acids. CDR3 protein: CASSALVGNTGELFF. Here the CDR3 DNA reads TGCGCCAGCAGTGCATTGGTTGGAAACACCGGGGAGCTGTTTTTT.

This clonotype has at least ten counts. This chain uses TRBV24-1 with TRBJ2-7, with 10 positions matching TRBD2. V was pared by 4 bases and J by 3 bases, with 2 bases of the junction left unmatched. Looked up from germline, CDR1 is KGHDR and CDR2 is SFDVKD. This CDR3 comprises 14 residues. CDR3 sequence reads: CATSDPSGGYEQYF. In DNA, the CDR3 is TGTGCCACCAGTGACCCTAGCGGGGGCTACGAGCAGTACTTC.

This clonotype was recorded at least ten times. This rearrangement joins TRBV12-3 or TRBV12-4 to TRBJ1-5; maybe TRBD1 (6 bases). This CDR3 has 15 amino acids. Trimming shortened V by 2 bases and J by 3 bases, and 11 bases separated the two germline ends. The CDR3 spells CASSLLDRINQPQHF. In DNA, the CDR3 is TGTGCCAGCAGTTTATTGGACAGAATCAATCAGCCCCAGCATTTT.

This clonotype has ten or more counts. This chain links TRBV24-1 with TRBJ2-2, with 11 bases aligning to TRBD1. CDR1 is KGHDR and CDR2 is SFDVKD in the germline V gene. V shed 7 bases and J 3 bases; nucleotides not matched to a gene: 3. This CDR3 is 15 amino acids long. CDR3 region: CATRPGQGDTGELFF. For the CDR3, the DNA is TGTGCCACCAGGCCGGGACAGGGGGACACCGGGGAGCTGTTTTTT.

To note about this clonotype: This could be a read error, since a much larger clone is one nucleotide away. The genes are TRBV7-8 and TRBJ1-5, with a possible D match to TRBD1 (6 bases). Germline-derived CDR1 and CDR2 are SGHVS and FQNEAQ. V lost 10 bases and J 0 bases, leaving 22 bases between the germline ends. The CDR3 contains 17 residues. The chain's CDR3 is CANSLFPGHHSNQPQHF. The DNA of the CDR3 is TGTGCCAACAGTCTCTTTCCGGGACACCATAGCAATCAGCCCCAGCATTTT.

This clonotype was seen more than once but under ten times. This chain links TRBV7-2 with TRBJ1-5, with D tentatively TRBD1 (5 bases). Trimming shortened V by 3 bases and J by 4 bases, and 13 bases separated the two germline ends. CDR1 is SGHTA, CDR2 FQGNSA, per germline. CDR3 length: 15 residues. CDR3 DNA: TGTGCCAGCAGCTTGTCACAGGAGAGGAATCAGCCCCAGCATTTT. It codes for CASSLSQERNQPQHF.

DNA of the CDR3: TGCAGTGTAGCGGACTACACAGATACGCAGTATTTT. Translating gives CSVADYTDTQYF. The chain recombines TRBV20-1 with TRBJ2-3, with a possible D match to TRBD2 (6 bases). CDR1 and CDR2 from the germline V gene are DFQATT and SNEGSKA (reference sequence). The CDR3 has 12 amino acids. Trimming shortened V by 7 bases and J by 2 bases, and 10 bases separated the two germline ends.

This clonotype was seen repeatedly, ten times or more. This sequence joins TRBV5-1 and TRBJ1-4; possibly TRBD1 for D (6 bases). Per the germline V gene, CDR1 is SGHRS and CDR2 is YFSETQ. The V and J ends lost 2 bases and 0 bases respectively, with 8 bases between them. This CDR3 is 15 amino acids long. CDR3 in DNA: TGCGCCAGCAGCTTACAGGGAGCAACTAATGAAAAACTGTTTTTT. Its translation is CASSLQGATNEKLFF.

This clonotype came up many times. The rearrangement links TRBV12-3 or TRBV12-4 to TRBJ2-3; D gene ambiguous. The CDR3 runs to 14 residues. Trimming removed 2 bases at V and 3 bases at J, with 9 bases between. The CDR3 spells CASSLSDNTDTQYF. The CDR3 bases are TGTGCCAGCAGTTTAAGCGACAATACAGATACGCAGTATTTT.

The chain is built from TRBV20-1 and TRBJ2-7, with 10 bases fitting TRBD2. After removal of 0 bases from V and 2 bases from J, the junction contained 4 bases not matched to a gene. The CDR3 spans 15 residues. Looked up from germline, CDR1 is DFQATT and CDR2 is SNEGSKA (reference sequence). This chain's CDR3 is CSARDISGGTYEQYF. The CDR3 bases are TGCAGTGCTAGAGATATTAGCGGGGGGACCTACGAGCAGTACTTC.

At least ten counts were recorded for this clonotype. CDR3 DNA: TGCGCCAGCAGCTTGGACAGGGTTTTCTACAATGAGCAGTTCTTC. Translation gives CASSLDRVFYNEQFF. The chain has TRBV5-1 and TRBJ2-1; TRBD1 might be the D (6 bases). The V gene lost 0 bases and the J gene lost 3 bases, with 10 bases spanning the gap. Germline V gene data show CDR1 as SGHRS and CDR2 as YFSETQ. There are 15 residues in the CDR3.

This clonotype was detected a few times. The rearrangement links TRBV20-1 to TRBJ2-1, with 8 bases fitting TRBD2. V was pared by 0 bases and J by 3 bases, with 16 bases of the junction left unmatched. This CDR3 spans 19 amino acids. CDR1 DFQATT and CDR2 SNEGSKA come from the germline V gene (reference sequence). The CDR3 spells CSARDAGGMAGVSYNEQFF. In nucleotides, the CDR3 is TGCAGTGCTAGAGATGCGGGGGGAATGGCGGGAGTAAGCTACAATGAGCAGTTCTTC.

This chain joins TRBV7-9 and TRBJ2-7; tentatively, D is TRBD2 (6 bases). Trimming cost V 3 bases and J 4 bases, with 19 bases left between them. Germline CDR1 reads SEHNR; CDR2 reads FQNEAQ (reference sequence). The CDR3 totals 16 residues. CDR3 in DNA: TGTGCCAGCAGCTTGGGGTTGGGACTGGATGGATACGAGCAGTACTTC. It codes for CASSLGLGLDGYEQYF. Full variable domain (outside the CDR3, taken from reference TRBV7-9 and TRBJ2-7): DTGVSQNPRHKITKRGQNVTFRCDPISEHNRLYWYRQTLGQGPEFLTYFQNEAQLEKSRLLSDRFSAERPKGSFSTLEIQRTEQGDSAMYLCASSLGLGLDGYEQYFGPGTRLTVT.

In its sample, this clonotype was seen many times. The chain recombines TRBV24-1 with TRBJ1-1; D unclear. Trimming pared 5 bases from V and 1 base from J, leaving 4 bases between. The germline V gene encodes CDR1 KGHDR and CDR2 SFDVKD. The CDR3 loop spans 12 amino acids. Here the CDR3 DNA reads TGTGCCACCAGTGCCCAGAACACTGAAGCTTTCTTT. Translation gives CATSAQNTEAFF.

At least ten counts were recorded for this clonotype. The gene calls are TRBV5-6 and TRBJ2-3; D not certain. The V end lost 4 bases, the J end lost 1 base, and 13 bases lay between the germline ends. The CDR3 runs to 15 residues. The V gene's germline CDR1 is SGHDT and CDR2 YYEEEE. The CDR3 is CASSPPAARTDTQYF. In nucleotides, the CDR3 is TGTGCCAGCAGCCCCCCGGCCGCCCGCACAGATACGCAGTATTTT.

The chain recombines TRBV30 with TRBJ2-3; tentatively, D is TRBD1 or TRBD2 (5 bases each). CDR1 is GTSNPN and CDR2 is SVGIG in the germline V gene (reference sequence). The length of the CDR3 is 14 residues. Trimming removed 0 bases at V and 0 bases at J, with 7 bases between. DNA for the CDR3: TGTGCCTGGAGTGTTTGGGGGAGCACAGATACGCAGTATTTT. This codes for CAWSVWGSTDTQYF.

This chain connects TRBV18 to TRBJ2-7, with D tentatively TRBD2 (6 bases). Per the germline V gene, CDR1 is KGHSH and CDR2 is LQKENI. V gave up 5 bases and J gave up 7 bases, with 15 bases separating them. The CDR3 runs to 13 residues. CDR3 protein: CASSAGSQQEQYF. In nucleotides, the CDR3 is TGTGCCAGCTCAGCGGGGAGTCAGCAGGAGCAGTACTTC.

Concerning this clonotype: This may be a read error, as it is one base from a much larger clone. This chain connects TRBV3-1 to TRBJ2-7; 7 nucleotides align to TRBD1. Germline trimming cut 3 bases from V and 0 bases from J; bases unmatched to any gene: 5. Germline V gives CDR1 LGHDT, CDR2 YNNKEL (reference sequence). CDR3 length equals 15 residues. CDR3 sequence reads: CASSQAWDSSYEQYF. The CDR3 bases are TGTGCCAGCAGCCAGGCGTGGGACAGCTCCTACGAGCAGTACTTC.

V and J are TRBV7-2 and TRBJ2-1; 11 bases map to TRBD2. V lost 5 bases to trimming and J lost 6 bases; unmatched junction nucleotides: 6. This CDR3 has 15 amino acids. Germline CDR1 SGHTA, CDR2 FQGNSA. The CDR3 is CASSALAGGFNEQFF. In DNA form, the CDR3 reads TGTGCCAGCAGCGCTCTAGCGGGAGGCTTCAATGAGCAGTTCTTC.

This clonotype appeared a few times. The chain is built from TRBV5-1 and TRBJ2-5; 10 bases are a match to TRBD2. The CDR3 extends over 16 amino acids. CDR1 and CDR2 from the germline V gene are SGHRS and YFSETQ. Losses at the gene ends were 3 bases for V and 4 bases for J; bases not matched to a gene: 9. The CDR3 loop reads CASSYLLAGVRETQYF. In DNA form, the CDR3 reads TGCGCCAGCAGCTACCTTCTAGCGGGAGTAAGAGAGACCCAGTACTTC.

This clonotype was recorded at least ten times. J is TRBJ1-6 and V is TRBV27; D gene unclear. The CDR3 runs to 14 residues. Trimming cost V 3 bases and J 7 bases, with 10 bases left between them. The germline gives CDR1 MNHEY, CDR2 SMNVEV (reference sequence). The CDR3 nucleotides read TGTGCCAGCAGTTTCGGGCAGTTCAATTCACCCCTCCACTTT. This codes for CASSFGQFNSPLHF.

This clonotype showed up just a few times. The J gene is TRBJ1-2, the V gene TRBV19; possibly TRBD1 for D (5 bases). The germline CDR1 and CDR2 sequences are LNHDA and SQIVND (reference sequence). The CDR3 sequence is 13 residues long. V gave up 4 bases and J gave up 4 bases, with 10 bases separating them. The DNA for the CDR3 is TGTGCCAGTAGTAACGGCGGGGGCTATGGCTACACCTTC. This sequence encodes CASSNGGGYGYTF.

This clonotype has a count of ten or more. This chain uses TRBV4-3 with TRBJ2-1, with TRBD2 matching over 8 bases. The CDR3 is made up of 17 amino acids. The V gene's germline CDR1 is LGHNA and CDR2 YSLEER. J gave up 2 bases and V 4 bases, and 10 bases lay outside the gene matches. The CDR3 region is CASSRIGAGLAYNEQFF. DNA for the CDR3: TGCGCCAGCAGCCGCATTGGGGCGGGACTAGCCTACAATGAGCAGTTCTTC.

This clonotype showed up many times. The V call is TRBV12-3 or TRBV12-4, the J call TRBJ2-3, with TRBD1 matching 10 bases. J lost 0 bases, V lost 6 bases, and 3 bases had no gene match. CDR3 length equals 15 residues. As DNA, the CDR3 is TGTGCCAGCAGGATGGGACAGGGGAGCACAGATACGCAGTATTTT. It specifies CASRMGQGSTDTQYF.